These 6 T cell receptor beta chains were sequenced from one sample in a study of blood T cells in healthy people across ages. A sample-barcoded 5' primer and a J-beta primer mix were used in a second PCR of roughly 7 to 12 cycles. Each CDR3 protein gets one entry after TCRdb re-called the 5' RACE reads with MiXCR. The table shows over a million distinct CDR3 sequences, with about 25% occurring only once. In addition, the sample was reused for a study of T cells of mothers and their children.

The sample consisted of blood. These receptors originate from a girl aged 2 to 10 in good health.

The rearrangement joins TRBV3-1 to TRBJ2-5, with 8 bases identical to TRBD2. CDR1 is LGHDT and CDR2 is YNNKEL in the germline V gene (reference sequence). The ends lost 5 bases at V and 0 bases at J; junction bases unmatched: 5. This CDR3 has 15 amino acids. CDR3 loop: CASSRSSGNQETQYF. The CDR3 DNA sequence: TGTGCCAGCAGCAGGAGTAGCGGGAACCAAGAGACCCAGTACTTC.

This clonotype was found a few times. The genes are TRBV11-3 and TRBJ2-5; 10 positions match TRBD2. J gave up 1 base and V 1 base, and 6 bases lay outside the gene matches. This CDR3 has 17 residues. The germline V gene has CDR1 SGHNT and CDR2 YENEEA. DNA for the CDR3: TGTGCCAGCAGCTTAGCGGCACTAGCGGGGCCCCAAGAGACCCAGTACTTC. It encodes CASSLAALAGPQETQYF.

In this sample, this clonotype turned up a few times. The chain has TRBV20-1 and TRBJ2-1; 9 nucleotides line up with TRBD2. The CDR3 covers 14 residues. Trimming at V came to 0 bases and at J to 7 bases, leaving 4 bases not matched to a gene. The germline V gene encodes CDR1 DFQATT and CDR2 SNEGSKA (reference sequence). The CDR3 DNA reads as TGCAGTGCTAGAGATCCTGCGGGGGGGAATGAGCAGTTCTTC. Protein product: CSARDPAGGNEQFF.

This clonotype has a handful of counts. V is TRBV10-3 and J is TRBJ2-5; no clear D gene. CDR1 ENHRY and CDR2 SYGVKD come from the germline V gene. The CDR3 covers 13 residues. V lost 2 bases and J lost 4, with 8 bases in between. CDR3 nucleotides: TGTGCCATCAGTGAGCCCCCTAGAGAGACCCAGTACTTC. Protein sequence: CAISEPPRETQYF.

CDR3 residues: CASSYFMGRRTGTQYF. For the CDR3, the DNA is TGTGCCAGCAGTTACTTCATGGGACGCCGGACGGGGACCCAGTACTTC. This chain joins TRBV6-5 and TRBJ2-5; the D gene could be TRBD1 or TRBD2 (5 bases each). The CDR3 is made up of 16 amino acids. The V gene's germline CDR1 is MNHEY and CDR2 SVGAGI. The germline V and J ends were trimmed by 1 base and 7 bases, with 19 bases remaining between them.

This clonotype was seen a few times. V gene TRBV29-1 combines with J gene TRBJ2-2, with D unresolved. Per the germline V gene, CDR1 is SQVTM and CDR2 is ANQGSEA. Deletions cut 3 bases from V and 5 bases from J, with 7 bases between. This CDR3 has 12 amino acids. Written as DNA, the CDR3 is TGCAGCGTTGAGAAGGCTACCGGGGAGCTGTTTTTT. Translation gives CSVEKATGELFF.